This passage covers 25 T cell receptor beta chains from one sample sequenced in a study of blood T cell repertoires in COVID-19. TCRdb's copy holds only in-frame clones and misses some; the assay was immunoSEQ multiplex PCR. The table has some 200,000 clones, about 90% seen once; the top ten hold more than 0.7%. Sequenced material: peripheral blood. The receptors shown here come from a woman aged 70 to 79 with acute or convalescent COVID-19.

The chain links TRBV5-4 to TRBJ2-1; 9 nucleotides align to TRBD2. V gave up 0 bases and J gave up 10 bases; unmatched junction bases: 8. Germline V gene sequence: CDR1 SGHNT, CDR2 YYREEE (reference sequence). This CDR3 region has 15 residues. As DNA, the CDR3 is TGTGCCAGCAGCTTGGATGGCGGGGGGGCCTGGGAGCAGTTCTTC. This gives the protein CASSLDGGGAWEQFF.

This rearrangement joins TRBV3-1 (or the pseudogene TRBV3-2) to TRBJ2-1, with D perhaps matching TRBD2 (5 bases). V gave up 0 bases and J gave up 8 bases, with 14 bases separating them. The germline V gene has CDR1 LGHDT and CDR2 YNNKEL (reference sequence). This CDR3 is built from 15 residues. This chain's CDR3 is CASSQESRRSHEQFF. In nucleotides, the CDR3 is TGTGCCAGCAGCCAAGAAAGCAGGAGGAGCCATGAGCAGTTCTTC.

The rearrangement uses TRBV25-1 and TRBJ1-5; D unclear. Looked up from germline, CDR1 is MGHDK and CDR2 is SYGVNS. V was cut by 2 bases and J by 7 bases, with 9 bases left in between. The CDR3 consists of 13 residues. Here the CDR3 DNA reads TGTGCCAGCAGTGAAGGCCAGCGGCAGCCCCAGCATTTT. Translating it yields CASSEGQRQPQHF.

The CDR3 DNA reads as TGTGCCAGCAGCGCCGGACAGGGGCAGACCCAGTACTTC. Translation gives CASSAGQGQTQYF. The chain is built from TRBV5-6 and TRBJ2-5; 9 nucleotides line up with TRBD1. V lost 4 bases, J lost 6 bases, and 4 bases stayed unmatched. The CDR3 spans 13 residues. From germline, CDR1 is SGHDT and CDR2 YYEEEE.

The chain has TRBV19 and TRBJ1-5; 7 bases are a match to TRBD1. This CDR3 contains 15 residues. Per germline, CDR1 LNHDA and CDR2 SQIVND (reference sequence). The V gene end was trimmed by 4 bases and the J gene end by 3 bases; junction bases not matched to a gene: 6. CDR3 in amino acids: CASSTPGGNNQPQHF. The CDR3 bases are TGTGCCAGTAGTACCCCAGGGGGAAACAATCAGCCCCAGCATTTT.

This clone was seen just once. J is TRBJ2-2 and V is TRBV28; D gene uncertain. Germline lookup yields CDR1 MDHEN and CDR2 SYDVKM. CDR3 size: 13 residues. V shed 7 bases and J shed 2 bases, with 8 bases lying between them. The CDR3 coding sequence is TGTGCCAGCAAGCACAGCAACACCGGGGAGCTGTTTTTT. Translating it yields CASKHSNTGELFF.

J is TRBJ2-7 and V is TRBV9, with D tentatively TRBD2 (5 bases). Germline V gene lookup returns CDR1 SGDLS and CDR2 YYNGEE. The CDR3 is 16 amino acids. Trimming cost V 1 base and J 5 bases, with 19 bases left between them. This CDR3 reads CASSVTGMGFPDEQYF. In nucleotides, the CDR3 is TGTGCCAGCAGCGTAACGGGAATGGGTTTCCCGGACGAGCAGTACTTC.

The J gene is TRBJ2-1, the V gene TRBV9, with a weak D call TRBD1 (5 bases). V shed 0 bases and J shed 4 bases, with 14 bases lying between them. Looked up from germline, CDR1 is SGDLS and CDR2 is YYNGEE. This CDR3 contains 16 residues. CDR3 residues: CASSVEGRSEYNEQFF. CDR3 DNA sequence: TGTGCCAGCAGCGTAGAGGGGCGGAGCGAATACAATGAGCAGTTCTTC.

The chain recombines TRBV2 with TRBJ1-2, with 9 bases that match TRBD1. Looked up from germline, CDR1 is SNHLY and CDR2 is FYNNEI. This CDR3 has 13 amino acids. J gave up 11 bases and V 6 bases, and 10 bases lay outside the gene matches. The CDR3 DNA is TGTGCCAGCAGGCGACAGGGGGATATTCCGTACACCTTC. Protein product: CASRRQGDIPYTF.

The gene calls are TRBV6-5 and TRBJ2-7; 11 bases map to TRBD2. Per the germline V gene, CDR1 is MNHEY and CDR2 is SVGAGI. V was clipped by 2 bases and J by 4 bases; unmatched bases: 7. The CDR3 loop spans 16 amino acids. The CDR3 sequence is CASSYRTSGRAYEQYF. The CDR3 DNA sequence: TGTGCCAGCAGTTACCGCACTAGCGGGAGAGCTTACGAGCAGTACTTC.

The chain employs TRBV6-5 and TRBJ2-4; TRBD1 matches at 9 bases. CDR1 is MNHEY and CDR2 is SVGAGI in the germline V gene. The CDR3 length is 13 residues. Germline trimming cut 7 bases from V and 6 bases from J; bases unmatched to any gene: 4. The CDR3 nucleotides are TGTGCCAGCATGGGACAGGGAACAAACATTCAGTACTTC. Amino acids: CASMGQGTNIQYF.

The CDR3: CASSPLWANTEAFF. The DNA of the CDR3 is TGTGCCAGCAGCCCCCTGTGGGCTAACACTGAAGCTTTCTTT. This chain links TRBV7-9 with TRBJ1-1; D is undetermined. There are 14 residues in the CDR3. V shed 5 bases and J shed 2 bases, with 12 bases lying between them. Germline V lookup: CDR1 SEHNR, CDR2 FQNEAQ (reference sequence).

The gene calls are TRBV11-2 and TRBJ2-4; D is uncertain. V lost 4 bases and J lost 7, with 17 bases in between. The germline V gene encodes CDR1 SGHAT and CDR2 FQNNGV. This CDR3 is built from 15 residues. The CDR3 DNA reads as TGTGCCAGCAGCTCCCAGCCTATCCCCGGGAACATTCAGTACTTC. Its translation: CASSSQPIPGNIQYF.

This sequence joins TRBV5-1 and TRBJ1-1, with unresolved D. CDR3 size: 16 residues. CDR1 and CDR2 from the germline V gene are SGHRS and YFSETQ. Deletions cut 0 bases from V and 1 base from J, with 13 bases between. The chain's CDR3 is CASSLDRVAGNTEAFF. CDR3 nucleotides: TGCGCCAGCAGCTTGGACCGAGTTGCAGGGAACACTGAAGCTTTCTTT. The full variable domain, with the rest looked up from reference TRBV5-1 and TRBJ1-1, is KAGVTQTPRYLIKTRGQQVTLSCSPISGHRSVSWYQQTPGQGLQFLFEYFSETQRNKGNFPGRFSGRQFSNSRSEMNVSTLELGDSALYLCASSLDRVAGNTEAFFGQGTRLTVV.

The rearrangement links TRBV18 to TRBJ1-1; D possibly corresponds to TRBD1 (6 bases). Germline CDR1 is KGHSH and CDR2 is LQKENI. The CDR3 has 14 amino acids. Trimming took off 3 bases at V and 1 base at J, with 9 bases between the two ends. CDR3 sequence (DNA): TGTGCCAGCTCACCTACAGGGAAGAACACTGAAGCTTTCTTT. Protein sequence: CASSPTGKNTEAFF.

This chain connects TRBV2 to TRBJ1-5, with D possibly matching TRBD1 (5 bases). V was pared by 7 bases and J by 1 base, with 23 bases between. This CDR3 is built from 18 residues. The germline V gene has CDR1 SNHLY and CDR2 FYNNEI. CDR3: CASKQRVGQEGSNQPQHF. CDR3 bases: TGTGCCAGCAAGCAAAGGGTCGGGCAGGAGGGGAGCAATCAGCCCCAGCATTTT.

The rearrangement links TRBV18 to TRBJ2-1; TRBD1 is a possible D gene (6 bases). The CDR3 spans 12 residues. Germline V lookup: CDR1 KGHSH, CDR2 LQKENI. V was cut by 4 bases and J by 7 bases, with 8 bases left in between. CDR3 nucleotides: TGTGCCAGCTCACAAGACAGGAATGAGCAGTTCTTC. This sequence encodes CASSQDRNEQFF.

The CDR3 sequence is CASTPAGGTEAFF. In DNA, the CDR3 is TGTGCCAGCACCCCGGCAGGGGGCACTGAAGCTTTCTTT. This chain links TRBV6-6 with TRBJ1-1, with TRBD1 matching over 7 bases. Trimming took 7 bases from V and 4 from J; bases not matched to a gene: 6. The CDR3 spans 13 residues. Per the germline V gene, CDR1 is MNHNY and CDR2 is SVGAGI (reference sequence).

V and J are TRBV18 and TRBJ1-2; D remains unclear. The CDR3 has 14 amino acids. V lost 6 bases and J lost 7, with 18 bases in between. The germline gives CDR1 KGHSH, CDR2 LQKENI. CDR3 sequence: CASSPDAEVAGYTF. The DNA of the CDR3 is TGTGCCAGCTCTCCCGATGCGGAGGTTGCTGGCTACACCTTC. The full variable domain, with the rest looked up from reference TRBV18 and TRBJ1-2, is NAGVMQNPRHLVRRRGQEARLRCSPMKGHSHVYWYRQLPEEGLKFMVYLQKENIIDESGMPKERFSAEFPKEGPSILRIQQVVRGDSAAYFCASSPDAEVAGYTFGSGTRLTVV.

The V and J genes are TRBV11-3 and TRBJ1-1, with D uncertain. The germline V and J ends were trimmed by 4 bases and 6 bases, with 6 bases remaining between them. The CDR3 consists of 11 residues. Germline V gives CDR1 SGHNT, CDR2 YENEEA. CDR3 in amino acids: CASSSNAEAFF. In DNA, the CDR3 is TGTGCCAGCAGCTCTAACGCTGAAGCTTTCTTT.

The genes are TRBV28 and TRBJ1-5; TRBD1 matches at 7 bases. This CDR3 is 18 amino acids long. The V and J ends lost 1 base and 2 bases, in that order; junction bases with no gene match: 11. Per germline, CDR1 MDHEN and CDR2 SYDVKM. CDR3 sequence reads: CASSLLSGGLFGNQPQHF. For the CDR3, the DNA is TGTGCCAGCAGTTTATTGTCAGGGGGGCTCTTTGGCAATCAGCCCCAGCATTTT.

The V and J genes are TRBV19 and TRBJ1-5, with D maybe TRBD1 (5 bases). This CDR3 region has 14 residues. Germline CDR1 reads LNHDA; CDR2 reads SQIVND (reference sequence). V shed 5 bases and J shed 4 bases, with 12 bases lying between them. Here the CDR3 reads CASSARTRNQPQHF. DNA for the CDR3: TGTGCCAGTAGTGCACGGACACGTAATCAGCCCCAGCATTTT.

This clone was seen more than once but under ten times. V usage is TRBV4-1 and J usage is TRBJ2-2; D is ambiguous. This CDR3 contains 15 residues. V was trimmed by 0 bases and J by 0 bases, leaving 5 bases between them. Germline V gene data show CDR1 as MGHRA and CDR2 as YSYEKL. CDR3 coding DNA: TGCGCCAGCAGCCAAGACATTGCGAACACCGGGGAGCTGTTTTTT. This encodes CASSQDIANTGELFF.

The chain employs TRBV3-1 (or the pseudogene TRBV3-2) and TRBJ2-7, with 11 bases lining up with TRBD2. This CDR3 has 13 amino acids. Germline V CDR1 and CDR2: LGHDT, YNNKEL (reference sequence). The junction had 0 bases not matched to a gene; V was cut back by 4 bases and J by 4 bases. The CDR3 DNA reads TGTGCCAGCAGCCTAGCGGGGGGGTACGAGCAGTACTTC. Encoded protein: CASSLAGGYEQYF.

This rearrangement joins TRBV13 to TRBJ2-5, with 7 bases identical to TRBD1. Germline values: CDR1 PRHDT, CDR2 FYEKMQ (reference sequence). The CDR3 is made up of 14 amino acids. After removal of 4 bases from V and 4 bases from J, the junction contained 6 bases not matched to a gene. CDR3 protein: CASSSKTGIETQYF. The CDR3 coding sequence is TGTGCCAGCAGCTCAAAGACAGGGATAGAGACCCAGTACTTC.